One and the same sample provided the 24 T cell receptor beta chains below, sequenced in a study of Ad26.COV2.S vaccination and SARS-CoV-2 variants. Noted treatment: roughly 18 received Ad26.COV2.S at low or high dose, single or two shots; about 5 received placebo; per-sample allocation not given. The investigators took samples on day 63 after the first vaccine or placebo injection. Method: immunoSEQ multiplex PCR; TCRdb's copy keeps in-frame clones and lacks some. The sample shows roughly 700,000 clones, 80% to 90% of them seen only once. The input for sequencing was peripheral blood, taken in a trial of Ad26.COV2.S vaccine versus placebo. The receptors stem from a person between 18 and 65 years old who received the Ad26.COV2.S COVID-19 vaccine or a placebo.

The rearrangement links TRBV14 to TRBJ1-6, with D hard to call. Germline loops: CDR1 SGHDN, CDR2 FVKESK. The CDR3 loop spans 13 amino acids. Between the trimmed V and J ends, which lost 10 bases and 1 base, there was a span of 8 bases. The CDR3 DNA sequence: TGTGCCACCTCCCTTTCCTATAATTCACCCCTCCACTTT. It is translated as CATSLSYNSPLHF.

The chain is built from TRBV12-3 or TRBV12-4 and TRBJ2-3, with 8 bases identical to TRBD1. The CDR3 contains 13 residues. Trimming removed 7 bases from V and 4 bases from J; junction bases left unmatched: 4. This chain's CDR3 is CASNGQGSDTQYF. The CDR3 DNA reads TGTGCCAGCAACGGACAGGGTTCAGATACGCAGTATTTT.

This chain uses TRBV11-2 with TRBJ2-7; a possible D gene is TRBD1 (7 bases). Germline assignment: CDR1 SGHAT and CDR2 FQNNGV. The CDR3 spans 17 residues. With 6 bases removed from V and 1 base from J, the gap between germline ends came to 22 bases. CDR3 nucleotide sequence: TGTGCCAGCAGACCTAGCGCCGGAGGGGGCCAATCCTACGAGCAGTACTTC. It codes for CASRPSAGGGQSYEQYF. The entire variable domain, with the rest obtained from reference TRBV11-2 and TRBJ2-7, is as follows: EAGVAQSPRYKIIEKRQSVAFWCNPISGHATLYWYQQILGQGPKLLIQFQNNGVVDDSQLPKDRFSAERLKGVDSTLKIQPAKLEDSAVYLCASRPSAGGGQSYEQYFGPGTRLTVT.

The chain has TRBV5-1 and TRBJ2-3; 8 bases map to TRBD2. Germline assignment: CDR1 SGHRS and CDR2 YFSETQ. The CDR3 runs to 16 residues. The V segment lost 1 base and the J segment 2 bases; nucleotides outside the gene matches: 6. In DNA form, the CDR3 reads TGCGCCAGCAGCTTGAGGCTAGCGGGTCTCACAGATACGCAGTATTTT. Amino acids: CASSLRLAGLTDTQYF.

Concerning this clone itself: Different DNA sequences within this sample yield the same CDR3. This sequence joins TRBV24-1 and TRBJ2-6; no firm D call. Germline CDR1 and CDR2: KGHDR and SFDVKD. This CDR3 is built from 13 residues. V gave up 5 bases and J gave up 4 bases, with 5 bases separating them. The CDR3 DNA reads TGTGCCACCAGTGTCTCAGGGGCCAACGTCCTGACTTTC. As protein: CATSVSGANVLTF.

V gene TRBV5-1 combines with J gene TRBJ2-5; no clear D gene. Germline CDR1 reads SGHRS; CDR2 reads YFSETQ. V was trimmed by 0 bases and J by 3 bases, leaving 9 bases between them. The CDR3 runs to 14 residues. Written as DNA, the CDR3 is TGCGCCAGCAGCTTGGGGCATGGAAAAGAGACCCAGTACTTC. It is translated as CASSLGHGKETQYF.

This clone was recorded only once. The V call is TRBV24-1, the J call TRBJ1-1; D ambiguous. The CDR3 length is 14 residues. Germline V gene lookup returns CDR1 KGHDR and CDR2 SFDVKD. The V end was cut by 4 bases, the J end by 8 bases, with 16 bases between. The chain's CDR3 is CATSDPGGGSEAFF. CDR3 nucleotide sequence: TGTGCCACCAGTGACCCCGGCGGAGGATCCGAAGCTTTCTTT.

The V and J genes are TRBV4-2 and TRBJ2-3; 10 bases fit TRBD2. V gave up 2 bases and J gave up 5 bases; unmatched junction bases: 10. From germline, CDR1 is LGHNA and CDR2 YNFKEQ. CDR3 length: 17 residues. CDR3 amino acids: CASSQPLSGGAGDTQYF. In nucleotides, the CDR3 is TGTGCCAGCAGCCAACCCCTCAGCGGGGGGGCCGGAGATACGCAGTATTTT.

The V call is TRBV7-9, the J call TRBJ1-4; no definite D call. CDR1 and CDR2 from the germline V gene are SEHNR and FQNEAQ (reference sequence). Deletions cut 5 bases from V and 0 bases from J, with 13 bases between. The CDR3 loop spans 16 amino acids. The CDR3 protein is CASSLRGRSTNEKLFF. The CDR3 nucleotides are TGTGCCAGCAGCCTTCGTGGACGGTCAACTAATGAAAAACTGTTTTTT.

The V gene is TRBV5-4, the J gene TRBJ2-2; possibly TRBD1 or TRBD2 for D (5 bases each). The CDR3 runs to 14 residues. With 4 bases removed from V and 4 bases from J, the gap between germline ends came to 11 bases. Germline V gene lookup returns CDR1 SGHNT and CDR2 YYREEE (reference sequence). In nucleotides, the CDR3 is TGTGCCAGCAGCCGCTTTGGGGGCACCGGGGAGCTGTTTTTT. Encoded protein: CASSRFGGTGELFF. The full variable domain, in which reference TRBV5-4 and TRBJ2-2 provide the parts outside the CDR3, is ETGVTQSPTHLIKTRGQQVTLRCSSQSGHNTVSWYQQALGQGPQFIFQYYREEENGRGNFPPRFSGLQFPNYSSELNVNALELDDSALYLCASSRFGGTGELFFGEGSRLTVL.

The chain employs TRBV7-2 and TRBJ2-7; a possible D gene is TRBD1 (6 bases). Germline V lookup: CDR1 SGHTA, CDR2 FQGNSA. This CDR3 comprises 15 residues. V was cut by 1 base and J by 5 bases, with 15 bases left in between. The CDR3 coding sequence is TGTGCCAGCAGCTTAGACGTGGGTCAGGGGAACGAGCAGTACTTC. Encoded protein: CASSLDVGQGNEQYF. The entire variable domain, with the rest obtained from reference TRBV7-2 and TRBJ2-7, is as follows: GAGVSQSPSNKVTEKGKDVELRCDPISGHTALYWYRQSLGQGLEFLIYFQGNSAPDKSGLPSDRFSAERTGGSVSTLTIQRTQQEDSAVYLCASSLDVGQGNEQYFGPGTRLTVT.

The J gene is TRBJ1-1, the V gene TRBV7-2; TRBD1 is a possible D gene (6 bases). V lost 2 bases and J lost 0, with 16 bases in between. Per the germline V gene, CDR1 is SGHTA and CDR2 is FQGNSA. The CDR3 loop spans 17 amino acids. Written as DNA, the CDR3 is TGTGCCAGCAGCTTATGGGGTCGGGGGGCCATGAACACTGAAGCTTTCTTT. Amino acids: CASSLWGRGAMNTEAFF.

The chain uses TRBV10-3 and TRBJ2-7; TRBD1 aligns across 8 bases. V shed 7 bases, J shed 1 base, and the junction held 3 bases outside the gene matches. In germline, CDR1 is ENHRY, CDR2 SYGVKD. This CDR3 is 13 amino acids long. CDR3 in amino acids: CAITQGASYEQYF. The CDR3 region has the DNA TGTGCCATCACTCAGGGGGCGTCCTACGAGCAGTACTTC.

The CDR3 coding sequence is TGTGCCAGCAGCCCGGACAGGATGGACTATGGCTACACCTTC. Amino acid sequence: CASSPDRMDYGYTF. The chain recombines TRBV2 with TRBJ1-2; 7 bases line up with TRBD1. The CDR3 has 14 residues. Trimming at V came to 6 bases and at J to 3 bases, leaving 7 bases not matched to a gene. CDR1 is SNHLY and CDR2 is FYNNEI in the germline V gene. Variable domain in full (rest from reference TRBV2 and TRBJ1-2): EPEVTQTPSHQVTQMGQEVILRCVPISNHLYFYWYRQILGQKVEFLVSFYNNEISEKSEIFDDQFSVERPDGSNFTLKIRSTKLEDSAMYFCASSPDRMDYGYTFGSGTRLTVV.

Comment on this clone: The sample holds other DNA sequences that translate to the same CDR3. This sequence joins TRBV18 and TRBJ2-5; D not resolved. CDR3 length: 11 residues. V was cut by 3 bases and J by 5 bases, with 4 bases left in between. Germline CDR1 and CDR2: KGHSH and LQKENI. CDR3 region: CASSPAETQYF. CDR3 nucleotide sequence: TGTGCCAGCTCACCCGCGGAGACCCAGTACTTC.

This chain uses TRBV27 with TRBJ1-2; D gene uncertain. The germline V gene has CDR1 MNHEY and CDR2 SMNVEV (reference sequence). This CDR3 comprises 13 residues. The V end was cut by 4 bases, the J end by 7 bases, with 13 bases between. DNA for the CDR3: TGTGCCAGCAGTTATCAAGGCAGATCTGGCTACACCTTC. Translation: CASSYQGRSGYTF.

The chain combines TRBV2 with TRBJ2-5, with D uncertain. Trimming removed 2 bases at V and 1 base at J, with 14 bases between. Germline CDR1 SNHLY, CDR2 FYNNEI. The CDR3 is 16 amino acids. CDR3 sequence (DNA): TGTGCCAGCAGTGAATCCCACCGTTCGCTCCAAGAGACCCAGTACTTC. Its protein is CASSESHRSLQETQYF. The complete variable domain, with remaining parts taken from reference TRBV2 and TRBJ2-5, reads EPEVTQTPSHQVTQMGQEVILRCVPISNHLYFYWYRQILGQKVEFLVSFYNNEISEKSEIFDDQFSVERPDGSNFTLKIRSTKLEDSAMYFCASSESHRSLQETQYFGPGTRLLVL.

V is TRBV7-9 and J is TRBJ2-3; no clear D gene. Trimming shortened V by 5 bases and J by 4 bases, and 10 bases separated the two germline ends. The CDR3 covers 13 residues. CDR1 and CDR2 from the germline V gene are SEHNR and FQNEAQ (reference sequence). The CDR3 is CASSVDGADTQYF. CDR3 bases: TGTGCCAGCAGCGTAGATGGAGCAGATACGCAGTATTTT.

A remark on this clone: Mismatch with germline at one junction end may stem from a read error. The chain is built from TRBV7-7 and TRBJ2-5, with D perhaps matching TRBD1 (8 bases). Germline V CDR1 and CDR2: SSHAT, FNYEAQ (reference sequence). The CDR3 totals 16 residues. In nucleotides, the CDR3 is TGTGCTAGCAGCGTACAGGGGGGGGTATCCCAAGAGACCCAGTACTTC. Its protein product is CASSVQGGVSQETQYF.

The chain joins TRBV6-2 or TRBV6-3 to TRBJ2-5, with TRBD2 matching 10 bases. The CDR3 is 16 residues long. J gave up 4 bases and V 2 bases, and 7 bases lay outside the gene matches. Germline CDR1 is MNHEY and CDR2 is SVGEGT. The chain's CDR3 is CASSYPGLAKRETQYF. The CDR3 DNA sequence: TGTGCCAGCAGTTACCCGGGACTAGCGAAAAGAGAGACCCAGTACTTC.

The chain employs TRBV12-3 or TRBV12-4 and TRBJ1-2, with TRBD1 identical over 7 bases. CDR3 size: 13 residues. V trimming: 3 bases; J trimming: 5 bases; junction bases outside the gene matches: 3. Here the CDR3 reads CASSFAGGYGYTF. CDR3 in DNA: TGTGCCAGCAGTTTTGCAGGGGGATATGGCTACACCTTC.

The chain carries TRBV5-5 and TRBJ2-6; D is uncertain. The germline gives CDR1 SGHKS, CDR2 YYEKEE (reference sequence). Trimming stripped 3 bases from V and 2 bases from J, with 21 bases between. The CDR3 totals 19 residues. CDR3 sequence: CASSSNTLNVGPGANVLTF. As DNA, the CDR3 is TGTGCCAGCAGCTCAAACACCCTGAATGTTGGTCCTGGGGCCAACGTCCTGACTTTC.

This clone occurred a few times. The chain's CDR3 is CATSRDPGRNTEAFF. The CDR3 nucleotides read TGTGCCACCAGCAGAGATCCGGGAAGGAACACTGAAGCTTTCTTT. This chain joins TRBV15 and TRBJ1-1, with unresolved D. CDR3 length: 15 amino acids. The germline CDR1 and CDR2 sequences are LNHNV and YYDKDF (reference sequence). Trimming left V 0 bases short and J 1 base short, with 9 bases between. The variable domain in full, with the rest retrieved from reference TRBV15 and TRBJ1-1, is DAMVIQNPRYQVTQFGKPVTLSCSQTLNHNVMYWYQQKSSQAPKLLFHYYDKDFNNEADTPDNFQSRRPNTSFCFLDIRSPGLGDTAMYLCATSRDPGRNTEAFFGQGTRLTVV.

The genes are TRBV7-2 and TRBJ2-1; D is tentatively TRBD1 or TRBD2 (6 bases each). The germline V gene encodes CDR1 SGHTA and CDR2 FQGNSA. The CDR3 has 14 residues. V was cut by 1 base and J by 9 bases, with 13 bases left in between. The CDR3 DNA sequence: TGTGCCAGCAGCTTAGATCGGGGGCCGGCTGAGCAGTTCTTC. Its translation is CASSLDRGPAEQFF.